Shown below are 2 T cell receptor beta chains from a single sample sequenced in a study of PD-L1 blockade in urothelial cancer. As to time point: pretreatment peripheral blood. The table came from immunoSEQ multiplex PCR; TCRdb's copy has only in-frame clones and leaves some out. The sample lists approximately 94,000 clones; around 90% were seen once. Sample: PBMCs, taken around atezolizumab (anti-PD-L1) treatment. These receptors were collected from a man aged 55 to 69 with urothelial cancer.

The chain is built from TRBV5-1 and TRBJ1-6, with 7 bases that match TRBD1. The CDR3 runs 14 residues. With V trimmed by 0 bases and J by 6 bases, 0 bases remained unmatched. Germline-derived CDR1 and CDR2 are SGHRS and YFSETQ. In DNA, the CDR3 is TGCGCCAGCAGCTTGGGGGACAGTAATTCACCCCTCCACTTT. It is translated as CASSLGDSNSPLHF. Full variable domain (missing parts from reference TRBV5-1 and TRBJ1-6): KAGVTQTPRYLIKTRGQQVTLSCSPISGHRSVSWYQQTPGQGLQFLFEYFSETQRNKGNFPGRFSGRQFSNSRSEMNVSTLELGDSALYLCASSLGDSNSPLHFGNGTRLTVT.

The genes are TRBV19 and TRBJ2-7, with D possibly being TRBD1 (5 bases). Germline V CDR1 and CDR2: LNHDA, SQIVND (reference sequence). The CDR3 loop spans 14 amino acids. The ends were cut back, 2 bases at V and 1 base at J, with 9 bases in the middle. The CDR3, as DNA: TGTGCCAGTAGTATACGCGACAGTTCCTACGAGCAGTACTTC. Amino acids: CASSIRDSSYEQYF.